Below, one T cell receptor beta chain is given with its context. The V and J ends lost 0 bases and 6 bases respectively, with 6 bases between them. Germline CDR1 reads SGHRS; CDR2 reads YFSETQ. The CDR3 loop spans 13 amino acids. This entry is derived from a study of low-dose radiotherapy and immunotherapy resistance in tumors. Overall study context: Intravenous ipilimumab 1 mg/kg every six weeks was given with nivolumab 240 mg every two weeks.

cDNA synthesis used a TRAV/TRBV-specific primer set for both chains. The authors ran 20 PCR cycles to amplify TCRs with a constant-region primer and V-primer adapter. In vitro transcription was used to amplify the isolated mRNA. TCRdb re-called the reads through MiXCR, storing one row per CDR3 protein. The data show 13,000 to 15,000 distinct CDR3 sequences, 75% seen once. This rearrangement joins TRBV5-1 to TRBJ2-2, with D unresolved. This TCR came from a human donor with advanced metastatic prostate, ovarian, gallbladder or colorectal cancer (not recorded which). This table probably holds off-target reads from a library built for another chain. The CDR3: CASSLAMAGELFF. The CDR3 region has the DNA TGCGCCAGCAGCTTGGCCATGGCCGGGGAGCTGTTTTTT.